These T cell receptor beta chains were read from a single sample in a study of response to subunit inactivated influenza vaccine. TCRdb reprocessed the RT-PCR reads with MiXCR, giving one entry per CDR3 protein. The sample has more than 450,000 distinct CDR3 sequences, approximately 7.6% seen once; the top ten hold 10% to 15%. The specimen was PBMCs from blood, collected around 25 months after vaccination. Source of these receptors: a man aged 50-75 years who received an inactivated influenza vaccine. CDR3s include the opening cysteine and the closing phenylalanine or tryptophan. Each record gives: clone size, V gene, J gene, CDR3 length, CDR3 protein. Expanded clones get a size class; other rows say once, few or many, or leave the size out.

many	TRBV4-2	TRBJ2-3	15	CASSQDLDPTDTQYF
.	TRBV20-1	TRBJ1-6	14	CSAPSGLRYSPLHF
.	TRBV5-6	TRBJ2-7	12	CASSFLDYEQYF
.	TRBV27	TRBJ2-2	14	CASGQTGWTGELFF
.	TRBV7-8	TRBJ2-7	15	CASSLPVGAGNEQYF
.	TRBV25-1	TRBJ2-7	17	CAGSRLAGGPQSYEQYF
many	TRBV20-1	TRBJ2-5	14	CSASFQAGKETQYF
few	TRBV5-1	TRBJ2-1	17	CASSLAVTLPSYNEQFF
few	TRBV12-3/TRBV12-4	TRBJ2-1	13	CASSFWGAEEQFF
few	TRBV5-1	TRBJ1-1	15	CASSPAPGSATEAFF
few	TRBV11-2	TRBJ2-7	12	CASSPSGLAEYF
few	TRBV28	TRBJ2-7	14	CASSPLALTYEQYF
few	TRBV9	TRBJ2-1	13	CASSVGEGNEQFF
.	TRBV29-1	TRBJ2-1	14	CSVALGVARVEQFF
many	TRBV3-1	TRBJ2-3	16	CASSQVSGSPTDTQYF
many	TRBV20-1	TRBJ2-1	13	CSARDRGYNEQFF
.	TRBV2	TRBJ1-3	14	CASTGQRSGNTIYF
few	TRBV5-1	TRBJ2-5	14	CASSLDGRAGTQYF
.	TRBV12-3/TRBV12-4	TRBJ2-1	15	CASSGLAGDNNEQFF
.	TRBV9	TRBJ1-3	14	CASSVGWGGNTIYF
many	TRBV27	TRBJ2-7	13	CASSGAGWYEQYF
.	TRBV6-1	TRBJ2-1	16	CASSRDRLSSYNEQFF
.	TRBV5-1	TRBJ1-1	14	CASSFDGLGTEAFF
many	TRBV7-2	TRBJ1-1	12	CASSSTGIEAFF
few	TRBV6-1	TRBJ2-1	14	CASATGGIYNEQFF
many	TRBV29-1	TRBJ2-3	12	CSGTSGTDTQYF
few	TRBV20-1	TRBJ2-1	16	CSASPVAGNAYNEQFF
.	TRBV14	TRBJ1-2	17	CASSLSRRASRNYGYTF
many	TRBV28	TRBJ1-6	12	CASSLLGDLLHF
many	TRBV20-1	TRBJ2-3	14	CSATPGGRTDTQYF
few	TRBV15	TRBJ2-1	12	CATSNHGNEQFF
many	TRBV6-2/TRBV6-3	TRBJ2-7	13	CASSPRGYYEQYF
.	TRBV7-9	TRBJ2-6	17	CASSPPGQSSGANVLTF
few	TRBV18	TRBJ1-5	15	CASSPGTGTGQPQHF
few	TRBV4-2	TRBJ2-7	15	CASSQVQSLPYEQYF